This T cell receptor beta chain was observed in a study of shared clonotypes between healthy human individuals (dated by TCRdb to 2020 to 2021). Notes on the research overall: Two women and a few men aged 18 to 49 years were included in the cohort. For each donor, CD4 naive and CD4 memory were each given three plates, CD8 naive was given two plates, and CD8 memory was given one plate. The study deeply sequenced blood TCR repertoires of about 5 healthy adults to estimate repertoire size and the extent of clonotype sharing between individuals. To increase sequencing depth and limit assay-specific biases, TCR repertoire library preparation and sequencing were carried out by different laboratories using diverse techniques. Each donor's leukapheresis produced roughly between roughly 0.9 and 9 billion PBMCs. Overall results and qualifications from the work: Higher generation probabilities were observed for clonotypes shared by all four sorted-subset donors than for non-shared clonotypes. Even with the large sequencing depth, rarefaction of the sorted-subset datasets indicated that sequencing was incomplete. Naive subsets generally had larger estimated clonotype richness than memory subsets did. Sampling was restricted to blood, and TCR repertoires in tissues likely differ from the TCR repertoires found in blood. Because the study included only a small number of donors, the genetic and exposure-history diversity represented was limited. Pairwise subsampling led to the expectation that sequencing depth would affect the degree of clonotype sharing among donors. Sharing across four donors was observed for approximately 4.6% of naive CD4, 3% to 3.5% of naive CD8, over 2% of memory CD4, and less than 0.45% of memory CD8 clonotypes.

As for this clone: This receptor's antigen is unknown. No quality values exist for individual bases; no much larger clone is one base distant.

Reading from cysteine to phenylalanine, the CDR3 counts 14 amino acids. The DNA shown is the 42-base CDR3, in frame from base 1. Sequences MNHNY (CDR1) and SVGAGI (CDR2) are obtained from the germline V gene (reference sequence). A distance of 14 bases separates the germline ends of V and J, which lose 5 bases and 5 bases respectively. Using the deep immunoSEQ assay, TCR CDR3 regions were amplified from genomic DNA by multiplex PCR. Extracted genomic DNA from each cell subset was spread evenly across all wells of several immunoSEQ 96-well plates, with each plate serving as a replicate. For sorted subsets, roughly 200 ng genomic DNA, equal to 30,000 or so T cell genomes, was loaded into each replicate PCR. The purified libraries were quantified using a Qubit 3.0 fluorometer, sized with a Bioanalyzer 2100, and then quantified again using the KAPA Library Quantification kit. Every immunoSEQ 96-well plate was sequenced on a separate single-read 150-cycle Illumina NextSeq 550 flow cell. The study's processing was this. The immunoSEQ output contained only junctional sequences without quality scores, so filtering could not match that applied to full-length reads. To assign V/J genes and CDR3, sequences were annotated against IMGT germline references using PyIR, a Python wrapper for IgBLAST v1.9. Reads with weak V/J assignments (E-value above 1e-6), missing CDR3, stop codons, out-of-frame junctions, or ambiguous translated residues were removed. A V3J clonotype was defined by an identical inferred V gene, J gene, and CDR3 amino acid sequence. Percentage overlap between repertoires was calculated by dividing the number of shared unique clonotypes by the size of the smaller repertoire. Richness of each repertoire was evaluated using RTK rarefaction, the Chao1 estimator, and Recon v2.1 estimates of unobserved clonotypes. For all TCRbeta clonotypes obtained by the gDNA method from a few donors, generation probabilities were computed with OLGA. This is the immuneACCESS table as TCRdb keeps it, with only in-frame sequences that have V and J called. A part of the clones is gone; compared with another copy, unresolved V genes explain less than half, and the rest is unexplained. The V and J calls and clone size come from that table; D and trimming were worked out from the DNA. For this sample the table gives roughly 2.5 million clones, of which about 92% were detected only once. The top ten clonotypes cover about 0.13% of the sample.

The donors were healthy, HIV-negative adults with no recently reported acute infections or vaccinations. All donors were Caucasian adults living in Nashville, Tennessee, USA. CD4+ T cells were enriched by magnetic negative selection, after which naive cells were positively selected on CD45RA and the negative fraction was taken as the memory subset. Blood was obtained by leukapheresis, after which PBMCs were separated by Ficoll-Histopaque density gradient centrifugation and cryopreserved in liquid nitrogen vapor phase. Analytical flow cytometry was used to check the purity and quantity of every magnetically sorted T cell population. From each sorted fraction, genomic DNA was isolated and quantified by UV absorbance on a Nanodrop 2000c.

The chain employs TRBV6-6 and TRBJ2-3; no D gene can be assigned with confidence. What was sequenced was naive CD4+ T cells sorted from blood. According to the study, the label for this sample's cell subset or site signals: CD45RA+ positively selected. The receptor comes from a man aged 18 to 30 in good health. The CDR3 protein sequence reads: CASSPPHLGDTQYF. The nucleotide sequence reads as follows: TGTGCCAGCAGTCCACCCCATTTGGGAGATACGCAGTATTTT.